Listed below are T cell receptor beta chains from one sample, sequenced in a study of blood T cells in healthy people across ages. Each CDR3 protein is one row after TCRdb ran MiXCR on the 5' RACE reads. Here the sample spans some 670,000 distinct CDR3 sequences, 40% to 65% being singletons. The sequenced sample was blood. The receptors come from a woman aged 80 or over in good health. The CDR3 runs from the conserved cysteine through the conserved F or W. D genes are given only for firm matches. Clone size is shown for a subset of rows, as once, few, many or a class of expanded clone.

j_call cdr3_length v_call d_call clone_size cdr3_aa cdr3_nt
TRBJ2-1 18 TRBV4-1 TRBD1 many CASSQAPWGQGPYNEQFF TGCGCCAGCAGCCAAGCTCCTTGGGGACAGGGCCCCTACAATGAGCAGTTCTTC
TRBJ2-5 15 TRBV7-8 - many CASSFNAGKGETQYF TGTGCCAGCAGCTTTAATGCGGGGAAGGGCGAGACCCAGTACTTC
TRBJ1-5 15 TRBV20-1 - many CSASPADLEYQPQHF TGCAGTGCTAGTCCCGCCGACCTAGAGTATCAGCCCCAGCATTTT
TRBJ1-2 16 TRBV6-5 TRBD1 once CASSYGPGQSNYGYTF TGTGCCAGCAGTTACGGGCCGGGACAGAGTAACTATGGCTACACCTTC
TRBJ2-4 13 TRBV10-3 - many CAISEGRPNIQYF TGTGCCATCAGTGAGGGACGGCCAAACATTCAGTACTTC
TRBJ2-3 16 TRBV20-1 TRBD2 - CSAKPWAGEVADTQYF TGCAGTGCGAAACCGTGGGCGGGAGAGGTGGCAGATACGCAGTATTTT
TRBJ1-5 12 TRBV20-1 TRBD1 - CSAGTGIRPQHF TGCAGTGCTGGGACAGGGATTCGGCCCCAGCATTTT
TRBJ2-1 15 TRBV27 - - CASSLNGGRIHEQFF TGTGCCAGCAGTTTAAACGGGGGTAGGATCCATGAGCAGTTCTTC
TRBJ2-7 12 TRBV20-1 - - CSARETGRGQYF TGCAGTGCTAGAGAAACGGGAAGAGGACAGTACTTC
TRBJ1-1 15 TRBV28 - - CASSLAARGVTEAFF TGTGCCAGCAGTTTGGCGGCACGGGGGGTAACTGAAGCTTTCTTT
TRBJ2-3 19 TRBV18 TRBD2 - CASSTEMPGLAGVTDTQYF TGTGCCAGCTCAACGGAGATGCCGGGACTAGCGGGAGTCACAGATACGCAGTATTTT
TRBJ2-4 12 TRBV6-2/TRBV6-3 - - CASSSMGGIQYF TGTGCCAGCAGTTCGATGGGCGGCATTCAGTACTTC
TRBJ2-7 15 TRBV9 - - CASSVEPGSTYEQYF TGTGCCAGCAGCGTAGAGCCTGGCAGTACCTACGAGCAGTACTTC
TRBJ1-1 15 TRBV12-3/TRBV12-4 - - CASSDRQVKNTEAFF TGTGCCAGCAGTGACCGACAGGTTAAGAACACTGAAGCTTTCTTT
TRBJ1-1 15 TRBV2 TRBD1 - CTSSPMDRVYLGAFF TGTACCAGCAGTCCAATGGACAGGGTTTACCTAGGAGCTTTCTTT
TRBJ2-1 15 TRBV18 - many CASSPGQGPYNEQFF TGTGCCAGCTCACCTGGCCAGGGGCCCTACAATGAGCAGTTCTTC
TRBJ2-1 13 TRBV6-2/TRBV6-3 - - CASSYGPRDEQFF TGTGCCAGCAGTTACGGGCCTAGAGATGAGCAGTTCTTC
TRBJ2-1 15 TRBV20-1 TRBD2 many CSAPPYSGIHNEQFF TGCAGTGCCCCTCCTTATAGCGGGATTCACAATGAGCAGTTCTTC
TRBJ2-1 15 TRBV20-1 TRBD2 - CSARQLAGFNNEQFF TGCAGTGCTAGACAACTAGCGGGGTTTAACAATGAGCAGTTCTTC
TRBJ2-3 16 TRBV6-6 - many CASSPGTGLKPDTQYF TGTGCCAGCAGTCCGGGTACAGGGCTTAAACCAGATACGCAGTATTTT
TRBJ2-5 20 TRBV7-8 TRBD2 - CASSLTDPPLAGKSYNEQYF TGTGCCAGCAGCTTAACAGATCCTCCGCTAGCGGGGAAATCCTACAATGAGCAGTACTTC
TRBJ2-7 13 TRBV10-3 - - CAISPTSGYEQYF TGTGCCATCAGCCCGACTTCGGGCTACGAGCAGTACTTC
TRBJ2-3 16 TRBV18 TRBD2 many CASSQTSGGAVDTQYF TGTGCCAGCTCTCAGACTAGCGGGGGGGCCGTGGATACGCAGTATTTT
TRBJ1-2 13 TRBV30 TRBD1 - CAWSPGTAYGYTF TGTGCCTGGAGTCCCGGGACAGCCTATGGCTACACCTTC